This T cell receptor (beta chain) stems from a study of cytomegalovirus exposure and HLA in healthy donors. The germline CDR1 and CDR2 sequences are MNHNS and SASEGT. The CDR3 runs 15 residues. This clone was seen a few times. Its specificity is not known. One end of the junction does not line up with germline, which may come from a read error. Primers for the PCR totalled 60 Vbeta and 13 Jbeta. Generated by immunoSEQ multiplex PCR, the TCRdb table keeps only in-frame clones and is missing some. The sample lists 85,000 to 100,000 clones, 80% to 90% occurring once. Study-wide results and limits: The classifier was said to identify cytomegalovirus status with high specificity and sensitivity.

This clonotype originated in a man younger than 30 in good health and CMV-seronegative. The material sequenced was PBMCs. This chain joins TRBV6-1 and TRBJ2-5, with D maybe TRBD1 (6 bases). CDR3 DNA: TGTGCCAGCAGTGAAACGCCGATAGGGACACCGGGTCTCCACTTC. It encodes CASSETPIGTPGLHF.